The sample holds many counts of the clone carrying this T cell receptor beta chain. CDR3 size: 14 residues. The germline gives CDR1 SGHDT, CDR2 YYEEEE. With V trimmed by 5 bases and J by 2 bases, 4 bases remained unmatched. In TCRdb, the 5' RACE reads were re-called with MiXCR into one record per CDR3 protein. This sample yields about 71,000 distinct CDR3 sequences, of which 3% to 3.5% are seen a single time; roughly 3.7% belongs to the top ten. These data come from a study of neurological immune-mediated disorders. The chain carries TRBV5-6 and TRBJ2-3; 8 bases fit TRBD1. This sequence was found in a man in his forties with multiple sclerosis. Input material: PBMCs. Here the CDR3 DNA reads TGTGCCAGCAGGGGGACAGGCCTCACAGATACGCAGTATTTT. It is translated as CASRGTGLTDTQYF.